A selection of T cell receptor beta chains follows, all from one sample in a study of blood T cell repertoires in COVID-19. The repertoire was sequenced with immunoSEQ multiplex PCR; TCRdb's copy has only in-frame clones and lacks some. This table holds about 260,000 clones, around 86% found once. Sequenced: PBMCs or T cells enriched from blood (not recorded which). Source of these receptors: a woman in her fifties or sixties who had recovered from COVID-19. The CDR3 runs from the conserved cysteine through the conserved F or W. A D gene is named only where the DNA matches it firmly. Rows may omit the clone size; those that give it use once, few, many or a size class.

>NA|TRBV11-3|TRBJ2-1|NA
TGTGCCAGCAGGTTTCCCGGGACACCCTACAATGAGCAGTTCTTC
CASRFPGTPYNEQFF
>once|TRBV10-1|TRBJ2-3|NA
TGCGCCAGCAGTGACAGGGCTTACACAGATACGCAGTATTTT
CASSDRAYTDTQYF
>NA|TRBV5-4|TRBJ1-2|NA
TGTGCCAGCAGCCCGGGGGGGTCGACAGGATATGGCTACACCTTC
CASSPGGSTGYGYTF
>NA|TRBV10-3|TRBJ1-6|NA
TGTGCCATCAGTGAGTCGGGGAGGGCGAATTCACCCCTCCACTTT
CAISESGRANSPLHF
>NA|TRBV7-9|TRBJ1-4|NA
TGTGCCAGCAGCCCCCCCGTTAATGAAAAACTGTTTTTT
CASSPPVNEKLFF
>NA|TRBV10-1|TRBJ2-4|TRBD2
TGCGCCAGCAGTTTTCACCGCCATAGTGGCGGGGGGGCCGAAAACATTCAGTACTTC
CASSFHRHSGGGAENIQYF
>NA|TRBV9|TRBJ2-7|NA
TGTGCCAGCAGCACGGGACATACCACCTACGAGCAGTACTTC
CASSTGHTTYEQYF
>NA|TRBV7-3|TRBJ2-1|NA
TGTGCCAGCAGCTCCCGGGAGAGCTCCTACAATGAGCAGTTCTTC
CASSSRESSYNEQFF
>few|TRBV6-5|TRBJ1-5|NA
TGTGCCAGCGCCAGGGAAAAAAACAATCAGCCCCAGCATTTT
CASAREKNNQPQHF
>once|TRBV29-1|TRBJ1-2|NA
TGCAGCGTTGTATTCGGGAATGGCTACACCTTC
CSVVFGNGYTF
>NA|TRBV14|TRBJ1-2|NA
TGTGCCAGCAGCCAAGAAGGGACATTTAACTATGGCTACACCTTC
CASSQEGTFNYGYTF
>NA|TRBV7-4|TRBJ2-3|NA
TGTGCCAGCAGCTTAGGTCGGCCCCAGACAGCAGATACGCAGTATTTT
CASSLGRPQTADTQYF
>NA|TRBV19|TRBJ1-1|TRBD1
TGTGCCAGTATTAGGACAGGGCTAGGCACTGAAGCTTTCTTT
CASIRTGLGTEAFF